The next 4 T cell receptor beta chains were all read from a single sample in a study of response to subunit inactivated influenza vaccine. MiXCR, run by TCRdb on the RT-PCR reads, gives a single entry per CDR3 protein. Of some 600,000 distinct CDR3 sequences listed, around 13% were seen once; the top ten hold roughly 7.2%. Sequenced material: PBMCs from blood, taken roughly 15 days before vaccination. Receptors originate from a man aged 50 to 60 who received an inactivated influenza vaccine.

V and J are TRBV30 and TRBJ2-1, with a possible D match to TRBD2 (6 bases). The CDR3 extends over 14 amino acids. The germline V gene has CDR1 GTSNPN and CDR2 SVGIG (reference sequence). V was cut by 8 bases and J by 10 bases, with 24 bases left in between. The CDR3 loop is CAHGRGTGGTEQFF. The CDR3 bases are TGTGCCCATGGGCGGGGAACCGGCGGCACGGAGCAGTTCTTC.

This clonotype was recorded a few times. The chain employs TRBV9 and TRBJ1-4; TRBD1 is a possible D gene (5 bases). The CDR3 loop spans 15 amino acids. The germline CDR1 and CDR2 sequences are SGDLS and YYNGEE. V lost 0 bases to trimming and J lost 4 bases, with 10 bases between them. The CDR3 loop reads CASSVEGVSNEKLFF. The CDR3 bases are TGTGCCAGCAGCGTAGAAGGGGTTAGTAATGAAAAACTGTTTTTT.

This clonotype has more than one count but fewer than ten. The gene calls are TRBV5-1 and TRBJ1-2, with a possible D match to TRBD1 (6 bases). V was clipped by 4 bases and J by 6 bases, with 10 bases between them. This CDR3 region has 12 residues. Germline lookup yields CDR1 SGHRS and CDR2 YFSETQ. CDR3 sequence: CASSVNRDGYTF. The CDR3 DNA reads TGCGCCAGCAGCGTCAACAGGGATGGCTACACCTTC.

A few counts support this clonotype. The chain combines TRBV6-5 with TRBJ2-1; 7 bases are a match to TRBD2. With 1 base clipped from V and 0 bases from J, the junction kept 9 bases outside the gene matches. This CDR3 has 18 amino acids. The germline CDR1 and CDR2 sequences are MNHEY and SVGAGI. CDR3 DNA: TGTGCCAGCAGTTACTTTCCTAGCGGTAAAAGCTCCTACAATGAGCAGTTCTTC. Translating gives CASSYFPSGKSSYNEQFF.